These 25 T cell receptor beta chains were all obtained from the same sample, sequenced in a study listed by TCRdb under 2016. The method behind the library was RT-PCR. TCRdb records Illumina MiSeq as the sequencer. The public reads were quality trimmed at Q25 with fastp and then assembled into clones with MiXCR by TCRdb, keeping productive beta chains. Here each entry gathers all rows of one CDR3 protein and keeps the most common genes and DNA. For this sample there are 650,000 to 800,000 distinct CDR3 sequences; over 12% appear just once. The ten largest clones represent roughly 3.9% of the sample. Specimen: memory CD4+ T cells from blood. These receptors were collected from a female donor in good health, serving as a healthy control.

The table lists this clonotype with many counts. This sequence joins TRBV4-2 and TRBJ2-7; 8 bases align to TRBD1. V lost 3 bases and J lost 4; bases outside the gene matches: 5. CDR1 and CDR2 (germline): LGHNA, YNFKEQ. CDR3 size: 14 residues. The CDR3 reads CASSQPTGEYEQYF. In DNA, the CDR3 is TGTGCCAGCAGCCAGCCGACAGGGGAATACGAGCAGTACTTC.

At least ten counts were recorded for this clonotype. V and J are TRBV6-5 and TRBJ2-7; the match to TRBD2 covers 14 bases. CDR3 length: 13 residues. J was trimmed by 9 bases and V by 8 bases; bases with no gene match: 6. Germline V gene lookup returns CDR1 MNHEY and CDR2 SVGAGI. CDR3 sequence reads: CASGGLAGEGQYF. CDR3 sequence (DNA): TGTGCCAGCGGGGGACTAGCGGGAGAGGGGCAGTACTTC.

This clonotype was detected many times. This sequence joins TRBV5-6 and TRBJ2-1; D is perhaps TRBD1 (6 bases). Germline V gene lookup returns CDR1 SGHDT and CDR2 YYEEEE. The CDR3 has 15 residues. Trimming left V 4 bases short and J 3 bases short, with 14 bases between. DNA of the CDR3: TGTGCCAGCAGCCTCGGTGGGGGCGACTACAATGAGCAGTTCTTC. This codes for CASSLGGGDYNEQFF.

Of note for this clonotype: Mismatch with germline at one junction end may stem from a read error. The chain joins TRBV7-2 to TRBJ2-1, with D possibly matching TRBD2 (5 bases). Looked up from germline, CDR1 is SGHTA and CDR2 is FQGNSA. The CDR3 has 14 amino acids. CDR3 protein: CASSLAGVYSEQFF. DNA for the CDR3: TGTGCCAGCAGCTTAGCGGGAGTCTACAGTGAGCAGTTCTTC.

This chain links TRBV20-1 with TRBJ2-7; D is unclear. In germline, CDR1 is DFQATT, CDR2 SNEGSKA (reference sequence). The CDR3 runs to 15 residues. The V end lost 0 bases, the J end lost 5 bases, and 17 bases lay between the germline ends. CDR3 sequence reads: CSARDPITIGDEQYF. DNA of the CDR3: TGCAGTGCTAGAGATCCGATTACAATTGGCGACGAGCAGTACTTC.

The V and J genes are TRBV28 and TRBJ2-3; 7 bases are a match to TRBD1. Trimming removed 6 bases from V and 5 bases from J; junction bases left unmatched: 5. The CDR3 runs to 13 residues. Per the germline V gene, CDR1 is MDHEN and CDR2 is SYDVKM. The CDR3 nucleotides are TGTGCCAGCAGATCAACAGGGGTAGATACGCAGTATTTT. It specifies CASRSTGVDTQYF.

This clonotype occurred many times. For the CDR3, the DNA is TGCAGTGCTCCGGGACTAGCGGGGGGGACCGGGGAGCTGTTTTTT. This sequence encodes CSAPGLAGGTGELFF. V usage is TRBV20-1 and J usage is TRBJ2-2, with TRBD2 matching over 16 bases. The V gene's germline CDR1 is DFQATT and CDR2 SNEGSKA (reference sequence). V dropped 5 bases and J dropped 5; count of bases not matched to a gene: 2. The length of the CDR3 is 15 residues.

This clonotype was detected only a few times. CDR3 DNA sequence: TGTGCCATCAGAACCGGGACAGCCGGTTCACCCCTCCACTTT. It codes for CAIRTGTAGSPLHF. The chain uses TRBV10-3 and TRBJ1-6; 7 bases agree with TRBD1. The CDR3 is 14 residues long. Trimming at V came to 6 bases and at J to 9 bases, leaving 8 bases not matched to a gene. Per the germline V gene, CDR1 is ENHRY and CDR2 is SYGVKD.

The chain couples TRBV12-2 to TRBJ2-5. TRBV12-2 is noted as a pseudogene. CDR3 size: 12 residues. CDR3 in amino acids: CASRLASETQYF. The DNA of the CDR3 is TGTGCAAGTCGCTTAGCTTCAGAGACCCAGTACTTC.

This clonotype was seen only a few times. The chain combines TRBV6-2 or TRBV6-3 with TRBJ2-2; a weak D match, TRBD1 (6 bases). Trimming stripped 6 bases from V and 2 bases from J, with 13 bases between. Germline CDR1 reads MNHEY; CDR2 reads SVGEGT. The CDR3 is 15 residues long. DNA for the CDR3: TGTGCCAGCAGCCTCTACAGGGTCAACACCGGGGAGCTGTTTTTT. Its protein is CASSLYRVNTGELFF.

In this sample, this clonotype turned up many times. CDR3: CASSQEIVQYF. DNA for the CDR3: TGTGCCAGCAGCCAAGAAATAGTTCAGTACTTC. The chain recombines TRBV3-1 with TRBJ2-4; D is uncertain. This CDR3 comprises 11 residues. CDR1 LGHDT and CDR2 YNNKEL come from the germline V gene (reference sequence). Deletions cut 0 bases from V and 11 bases from J, with 5 bases between.

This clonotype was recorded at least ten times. CDR3 amino acids: CASSFRQRNTEAFF. For the CDR3, the DNA is TGTGCCAGCAGTTTTAGACAGAGGAACACTGAAGCTTTCTTT. The chain has TRBV6-5 and TRBJ1-1; maybe TRBD1 (5 bases). The germline V gene has CDR1 MNHEY and CDR2 SVGAGI. Trimming removed 4 bases from V and 1 base from J, with 10 bases in between. The CDR3 is 14 amino acids.

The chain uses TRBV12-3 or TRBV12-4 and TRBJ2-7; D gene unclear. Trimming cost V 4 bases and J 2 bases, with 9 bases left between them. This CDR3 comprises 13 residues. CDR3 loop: CASSSRQAYEQYF. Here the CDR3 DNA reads TGTGCCAGCAGTTCCCGGCAAGCCTACGAGCAGTACTTC.

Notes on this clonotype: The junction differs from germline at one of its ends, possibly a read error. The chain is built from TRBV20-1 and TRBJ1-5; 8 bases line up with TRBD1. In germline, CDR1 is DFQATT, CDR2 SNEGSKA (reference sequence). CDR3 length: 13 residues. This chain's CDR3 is CSAYQGALQRQHF. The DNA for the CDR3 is TGCAGTGCCTATCAGGGGGCCCTTCAGCGCCAGCATTTT.

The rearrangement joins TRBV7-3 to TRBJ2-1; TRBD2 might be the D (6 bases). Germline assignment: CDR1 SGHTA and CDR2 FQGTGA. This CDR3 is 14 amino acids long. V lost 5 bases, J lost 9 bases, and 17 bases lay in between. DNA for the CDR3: TGTGCCAGCAGCCAGGATCCGTGGGGAGGTGAGCAGTTCTTC. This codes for CASSQDPWGGEQFF. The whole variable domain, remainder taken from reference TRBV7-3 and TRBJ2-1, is GAGVSQTPSNKVTEKGKYVELRCDPISGHTALYWYRQSLGQGPEFLIYFQGTGAADDSGLPNDRFFAVRPEGSVSTLKIQRTERGDSAVYLCASSQDPWGGEQFFGPGTRLTVL.

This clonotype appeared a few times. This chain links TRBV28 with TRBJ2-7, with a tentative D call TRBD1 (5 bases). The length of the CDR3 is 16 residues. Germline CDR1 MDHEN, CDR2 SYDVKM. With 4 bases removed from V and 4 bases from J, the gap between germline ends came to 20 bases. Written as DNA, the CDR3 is TGTGCCAGCAGTTCTCCCTCTATCAGCGCAGGGTACGAGCAGTACTTC. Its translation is CASSSPSISAGYEQYF.

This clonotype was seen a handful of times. The CDR3 loop is CSARPGATDTEAFF. The CDR3, as DNA: TGCAGTGCTAGGCCGGGGGCCACGGACACTGAAGCTTTCTTT. The chain joins TRBV20-1 to TRBJ1-1, with a possible D match to TRBD1 (6 bases). Trimming left V 3 bases short and J 3 bases short, with 14 bases between. CDR3 length equals 14 residues. From germline, CDR1 is DFQATT and CDR2 SNEGSKA (reference sequence).

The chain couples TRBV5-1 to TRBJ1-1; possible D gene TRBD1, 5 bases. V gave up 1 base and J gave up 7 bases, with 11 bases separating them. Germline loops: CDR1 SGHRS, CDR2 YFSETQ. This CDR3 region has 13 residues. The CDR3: CASSLFSGGEAFF. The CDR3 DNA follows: TGCGCCAGCAGCTTGTTTAGTGGGGGTGAAGCTTTCTTT.

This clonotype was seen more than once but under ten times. The CDR3: CASSSGGGDGYTF. In DNA form, the CDR3 reads TGTGCCAGCAGTTCTGGGGGGGGGGATGGCTACACCTTC. The rearrangement uses TRBV12-3 or TRBV12-4 and TRBJ1-2; possibly TRBD1 for D (5 bases). Trimming removed 4 bases at V and 6 bases at J, with 12 bases between. CDR3 size: 13 residues.

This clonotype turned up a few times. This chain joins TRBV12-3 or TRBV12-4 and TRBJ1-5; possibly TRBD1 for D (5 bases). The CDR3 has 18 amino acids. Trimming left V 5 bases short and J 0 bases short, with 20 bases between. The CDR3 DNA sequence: TGTGCCAGCAGTCACCGGGTAGTCGGGGACTATAGCAATCAGCCCCAGCATTTT. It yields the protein CASSHRVVGDYSNQPQHF.

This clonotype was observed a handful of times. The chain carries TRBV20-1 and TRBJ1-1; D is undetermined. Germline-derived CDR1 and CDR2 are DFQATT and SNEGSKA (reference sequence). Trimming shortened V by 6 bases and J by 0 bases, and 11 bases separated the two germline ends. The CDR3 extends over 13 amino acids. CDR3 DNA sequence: TGCAGTGCGCCCCGTACCCTGAACACTGAAGCTTTCTTT. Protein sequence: CSAPRTLNTEAFF.

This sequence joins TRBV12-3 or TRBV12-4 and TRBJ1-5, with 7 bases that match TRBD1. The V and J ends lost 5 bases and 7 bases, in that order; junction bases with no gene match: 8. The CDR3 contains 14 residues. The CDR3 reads CASSPGQVGQPQHF. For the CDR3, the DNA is TGTGCCAGCAGTCCCGGACAGGTAGGGCAGCCCCAGCATTTT.

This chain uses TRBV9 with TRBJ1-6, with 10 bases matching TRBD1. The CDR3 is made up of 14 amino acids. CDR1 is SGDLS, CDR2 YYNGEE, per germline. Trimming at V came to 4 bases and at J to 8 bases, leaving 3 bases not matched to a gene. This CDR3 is CASSRDRGDSPLHF. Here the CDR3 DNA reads TGTGCCAGCAGCCGGGACAGGGGTGATTCACCCCTCCACTTT. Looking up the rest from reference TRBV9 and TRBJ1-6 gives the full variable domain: DSGVTQTPKHLITATGQRVTLRCSPRSGDLSVYWYQQSLDQGLQFLIQYYNGEERAKGNILERFSAQQFPDLHSELNLSSLELGDSALYFCASSRDRGDSPLHFGNGTRLTVT.

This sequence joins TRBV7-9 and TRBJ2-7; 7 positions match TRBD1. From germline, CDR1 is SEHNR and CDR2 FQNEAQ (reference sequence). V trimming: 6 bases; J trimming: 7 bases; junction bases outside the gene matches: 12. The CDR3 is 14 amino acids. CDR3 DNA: TGTGCCAGCAGATCGCCGGGGACAGAGCCTGAGCAGTACTTC. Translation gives CASRSPGTEPEQYF. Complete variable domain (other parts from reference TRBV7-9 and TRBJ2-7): DTGVSQNPRHKITKRGQNVTFRCDPISEHNRLYWYRQTLGQGPEFLTYFQNEAQLEKSRLLSDRFSAERPKGSFSTLEIQRTEQGDSAMYLCASRSPGTEPEQYFGPGTRLTVT.

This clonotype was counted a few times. The CDR3 nucleotides read TGTGCCAGCAGCTCCCGGGGGTGGGGCGTCAGCGGGACAGTATCCAGCGAGCAGTACTTC. This translates into CASSSRGWGVSGTVSSEQYF. The chain is built from TRBV7-2 and TRBJ2-7; TRBD1 or TRBD2 may be the D gene (7 bases each). V lost 4 bases and J lost 6, with 34 bases in between. CDR1 SGHTA and CDR2 FQGNSA come from the germline V gene. The CDR3 totals 20 residues.